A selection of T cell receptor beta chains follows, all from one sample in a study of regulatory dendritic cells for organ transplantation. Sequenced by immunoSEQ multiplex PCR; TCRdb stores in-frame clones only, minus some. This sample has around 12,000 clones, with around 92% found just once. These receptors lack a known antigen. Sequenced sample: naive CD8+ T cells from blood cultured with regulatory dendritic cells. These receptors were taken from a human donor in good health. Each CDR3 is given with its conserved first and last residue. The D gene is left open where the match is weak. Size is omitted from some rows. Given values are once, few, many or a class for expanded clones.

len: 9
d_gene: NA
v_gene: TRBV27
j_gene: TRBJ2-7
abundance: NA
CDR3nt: TGTGCCAGCGGCTACGAGCAGTACTTC
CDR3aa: CASGYEQYF

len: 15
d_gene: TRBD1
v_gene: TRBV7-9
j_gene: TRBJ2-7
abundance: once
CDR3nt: TGTGCCAGCAGCCCTCGGGGACAGGGGGCCTACGAGCAGTACTTC
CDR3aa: CASSPRGQGAYEQYF

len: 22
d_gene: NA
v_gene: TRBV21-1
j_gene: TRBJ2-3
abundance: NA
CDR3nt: TGTGCCAGCAGCAAAGAGGTAGGGATCGACAGGAGTAATAATGGCTTCACAGATACGCAGTATTTT
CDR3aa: CASSKEVGIDRSNNGFTDTQYF

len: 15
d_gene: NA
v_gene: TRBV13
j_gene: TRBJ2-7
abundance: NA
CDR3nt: TGTGCCAGCAGCCTAGGAAGGGATAACTCCTACGAGCAGTACTTC
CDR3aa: CASSLGRDNSYEQYF

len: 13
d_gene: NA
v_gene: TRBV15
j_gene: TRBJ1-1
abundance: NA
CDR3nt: TGTGCCACCAGCCCCGGAATGAACACTGAAGCTTTCTTT
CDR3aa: CATSPGMNTEAFF

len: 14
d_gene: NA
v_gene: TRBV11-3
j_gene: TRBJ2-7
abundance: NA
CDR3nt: TGTGCCAGCAGCTTCTGGAAGCCTGGACACGAGCAGTACTTC
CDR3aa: CASSFWKPGHEQYF

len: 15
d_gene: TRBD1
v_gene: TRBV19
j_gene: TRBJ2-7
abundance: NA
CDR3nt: TGTGCCAGTAAACCAACAGGGGGCGGACCCTACGAGCAGTACTTC
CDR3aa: CASKPTGGGPYEQYF

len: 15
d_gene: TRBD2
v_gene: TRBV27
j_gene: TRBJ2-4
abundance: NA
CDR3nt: TGTGCCAGCAGTTCCCTAGCGGGAGGGCTAGGCATTCAGTACTTC
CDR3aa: CASSSLAGGLGIQYF

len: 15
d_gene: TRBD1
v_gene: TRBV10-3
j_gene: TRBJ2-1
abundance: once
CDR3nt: TGTGCCATCAGCCAAGGGACAGGGAGGAGGAATGAGCAGTTCTTC
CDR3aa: CAISQGTGRRNEQFF

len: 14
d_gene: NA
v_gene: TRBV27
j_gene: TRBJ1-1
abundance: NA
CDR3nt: TGTGCCAGCAGTTCCCGCGGGGGGACTATTGAAGCTTTCTTT
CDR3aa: CASSSRGGTIEAFF

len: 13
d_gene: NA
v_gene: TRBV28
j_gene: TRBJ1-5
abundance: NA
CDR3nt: TGTGCCAGCAGTCCCGACCGAAATCAGCCCCAGCATTTT
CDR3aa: CASSPDRNQPQHF

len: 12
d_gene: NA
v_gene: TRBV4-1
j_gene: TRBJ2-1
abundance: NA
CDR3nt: TGCGCCAGCAGCCAAATCGCAGATGAGCAGTTCTTC
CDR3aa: CASSQIADEQFF

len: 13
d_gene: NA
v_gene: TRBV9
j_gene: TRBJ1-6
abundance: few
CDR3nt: TGTGCCAGCAGCGTAGGCAGGGACTCACCCCTCCACTTT
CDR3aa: CASSVGRDSPLHF

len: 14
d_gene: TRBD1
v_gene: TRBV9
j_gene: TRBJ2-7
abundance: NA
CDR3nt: TGTGCCAGCAGCGGGTCGGGACAGACTTACGAGCAGTACTTC
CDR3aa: CASSGSGQTYEQYF

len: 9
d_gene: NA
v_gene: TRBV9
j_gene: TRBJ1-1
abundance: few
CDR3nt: TGTGCCAGCAGCCTAACTAGACCGTTT
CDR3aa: CASSLTRPF

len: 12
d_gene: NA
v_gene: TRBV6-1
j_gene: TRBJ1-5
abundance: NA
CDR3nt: TGTGCCAGCCGGGGGGGGAATCAGCCCCAGCATTTT
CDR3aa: CASRGGNQPQHF

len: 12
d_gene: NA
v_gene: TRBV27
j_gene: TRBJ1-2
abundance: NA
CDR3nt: TGTGCCAGACCCGACAGGATCTATGGCTACACCTTC
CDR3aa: CARPDRIYGYTF

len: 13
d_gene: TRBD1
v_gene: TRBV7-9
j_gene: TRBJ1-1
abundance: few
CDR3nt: TGTGCCAGCAGCCCGGACAGGGTCACTGAAGCTTTCTTT
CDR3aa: CASSPDRVTEAFF

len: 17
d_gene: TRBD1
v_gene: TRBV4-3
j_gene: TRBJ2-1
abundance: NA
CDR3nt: TGCGCCAGCAGCCGTTGGGACAGCGGCGGACGGGGCAATGAGCAGTTCTTC
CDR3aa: CASSRWDSGGRGNEQFF

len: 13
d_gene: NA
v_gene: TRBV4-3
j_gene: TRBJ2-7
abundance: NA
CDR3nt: TGCGCCAGCAGCCAAGAATGGGGGTACGAGCAGTACTTC
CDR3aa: CASSQEWGYEQYF

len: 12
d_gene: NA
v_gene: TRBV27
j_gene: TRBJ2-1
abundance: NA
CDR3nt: TGTGCCAGCAGTTTAACCCGACTCGAGCAGTTCTTC
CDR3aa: CASSLTRLEQFF

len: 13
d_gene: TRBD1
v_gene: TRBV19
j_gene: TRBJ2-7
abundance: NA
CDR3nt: TGTGCCAGTAGTATGGGACAGGGGTACGAGCAGTACTTC
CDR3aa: CASSMGQGYEQYF

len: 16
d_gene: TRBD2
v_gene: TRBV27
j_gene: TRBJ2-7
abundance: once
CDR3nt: TGTGCCAGCAGTTCGTCAGCGGGAGAGGTCCTGGACGAGCAGTACTTC
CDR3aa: CASSSSAGEVLDEQYF

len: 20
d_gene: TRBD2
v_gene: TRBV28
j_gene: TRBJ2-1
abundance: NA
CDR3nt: TGTGCCAGCAGTCCACCTGGTAGGGCTAGCGGGAGGGCCGGGATCGATGAGCAGTTCTTC
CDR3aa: CASSPPGRASGRAGIDEQFF